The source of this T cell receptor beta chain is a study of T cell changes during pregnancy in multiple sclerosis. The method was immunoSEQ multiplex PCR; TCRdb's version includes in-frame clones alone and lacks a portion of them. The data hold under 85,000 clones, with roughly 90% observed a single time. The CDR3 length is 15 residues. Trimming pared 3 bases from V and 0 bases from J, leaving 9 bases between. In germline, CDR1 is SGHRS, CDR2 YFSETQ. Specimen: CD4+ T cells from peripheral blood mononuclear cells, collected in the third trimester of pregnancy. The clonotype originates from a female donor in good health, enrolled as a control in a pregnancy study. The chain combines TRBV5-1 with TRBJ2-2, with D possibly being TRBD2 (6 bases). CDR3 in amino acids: CASSSGLPNTGELFF. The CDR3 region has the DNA TGCGCCAGCAGCTCGGGACTTCCGAACACCGGGGAGCTGTTTTTT.